This is a list of T cell receptor beta chains from one sample in a study. MiXCR, run by TCRdb on the RT-PCR reads, gives a single entry per CDR3 protein. The sample consists of hundreds of thousands of distinct CDR3 sequences, approximately 15% of them appearing once. The sample taken for sequencing was memory CD4+ T cells from blood. The source of these receptors is a female donor in good health, serving as a healthy control. Each CDR3 is given with its conserved first and last residue. D genes are given only for firm matches. The size entry is marked missing in some rows and otherwise reads once, few, many or a size class.

d_call: .
v_call: TRBV27
clone_size: many
j_call: TRBJ2-7
cdr3_aa: CASSPDLYSYEQYF
cdr3_nt: TGTGCCAGCAGTCCGGACCTATACTCCTACGAGCAGTACTTC

d_call: .
v_call: TRBV18
clone_size: few
j_call: TRBJ1-4
cdr3_aa: CASSPSGSGAGEKLFF
cdr3_nt: TGTGCCAGCTCACCGAGTGGATCCGGGGCGGGTGAAAAACTGTTTTTT

d_call: .
v_call: TRBV5-5
clone_size: many
j_call: TRBJ2-7
cdr3_aa: CASSLTGDYHEQYF
cdr3_nt: TGTGCCAGCAGCTTGACAGGGGACTACCACGAGCAGTACTTC

d_call: .
v_call: TRBV24-1
clone_size: many
j_call: TRBJ2-1
cdr3_aa: CATSGWTDSYNEQFF
cdr3_nt: TGTGCCACCAGTGGTTGGACAGATTCCTACAATGAGCAGTTCTTC

d_call: TRBD2
v_call: TRBV10-3
clone_size: many
j_call: TRBJ2-1
cdr3_aa: CAIRSLTSGSYEQFF
cdr3_nt: TGTGCCATCAGGAGTTTGACTAGCGGGAGTTACGAGCAGTTCTTC

d_call: TRBD1
v_call: TRBV27
clone_size: .
j_call: TRBJ1-2
cdr3_aa: CARSFQQGINGYTF
cdr3_nt: TGTGCCAGAAGTTTTCAACAGGGGATCAATGGCTACACCTTC

d_call: .
v_call: TRBV6-1
clone_size: few
j_call: TRBJ1-2
cdr3_aa: CASSQQSRGGYTF
cdr3_nt: TGTGCCAGCAGCCAACAAAGTCGGGGTGGCTACACCTTC

d_call: .
v_call: TRBV27
clone_size: .
j_call: TRBJ2-7
cdr3_aa: CASISRRPPYEQYF
cdr3_nt: TGTGCCAGCATTTCCCGGCGGCCCCCCTACGAGCAGTACTTC

d_call: .
v_call: TRBV11-1
clone_size: .
j_call: TRBJ2-5
cdr3_aa: CASSSPPGFRQETQYF
cdr3_nt: TGTGCCAGCAGCTCCCCCCCGGGGTTCCGCCAAGAGACCCAGTACTTC

d_call: .
v_call: TRBV5-1
clone_size: few
j_call: TRBJ1-4
cdr3_aa: CASSAKGGDEKLFF
cdr3_nt: TGCGCCAGCAGCGCAAAGGGGGGGGATGAAAAACTGTTTTTT

d_call: TRBD2
v_call: TRBV11-2
clone_size: many
j_call: TRBJ2-7
cdr3_aa: CASSSPGLAGTGEQYF
cdr3_nt: TGTGCCAGCAGCTCGCCGGGACTAGCGGGAACGGGGGAGCAGTACTTC

d_call: .
v_call: TRBV5-1
clone_size: few
j_call: TRBJ2-5
cdr3_aa: CASSLEGNQETQYF
cdr3_nt: TGCGCCAGCAGCTTGGAGGGGAACCAAGAGACCCAGTACTTC

d_call: TRBD1
v_call: TRBV7-3
clone_size: .
j_call: TRBJ1-1
cdr3_aa: CASRRGPDTEAFF
cdr3_nt: TGTGCCAGCCGCAGGGGGCCGGACACTGAAGCTTTCTTT

d_call: TRBD1
v_call: TRBV28
clone_size: .
j_call: TRBJ2-3
cdr3_aa: CASSLGTGDTDTQYF
cdr3_nt: TGTGCCAGCAGTTTAGGGACAGGCGACACAGATACGCAGTATTTT

d_call: .
v_call: TRBV4-3
clone_size: few
j_call: TRBJ2-1
cdr3_aa: CASSQADRLDEQFF
cdr3_nt: TGCGCCAGCAGCCAAGCTGACAGGCTGGATGAGCAGTTCTTC

d_call: .
v_call: TRBV9
clone_size: many
j_call: TRBJ2-1
cdr3_aa: CASSSQALEQFF
cdr3_nt: TGTGCCAGCAGCTCACAAGCGCTGGAGCAGTTCTTC

d_call: .
v_call: TRBV28
clone_size: .
j_call: TRBJ1-2
cdr3_aa: CASSLDTSFFRW
cdr3_nt: TGTGCCAGCAGTTTAGACACCAGCTTTTTCCGATGG

d_call: .
v_call: TRBV20-1
clone_size: .
j_call: TRBJ2-5
cdr3_aa: CSARIANSLQETQYF
cdr3_nt: TGCAGTGCTAGGATAGCTAACTCTCTACAAGAGACCCAGTACTTC

d_call: TRBD1
v_call: TRBV18
clone_size: .
j_call: TRBJ1-6
cdr3_aa: CASSPRTGNNSPLHF
cdr3_nt: TGTGCCAGCTCTCCCCGGACAGGCAATAATTCACCCCTCCACTTT

d_call: TRBD1
v_call: TRBV5-1
clone_size: once
j_call: TRBJ2-7
cdr3_aa: CASSQTRTGSSYEQYF
cdr3_nt: TGCGCCAGCAGCCAGACCAGGACAGGCAGCTCCTACGAGCAGTACTTC

d_call: TRBD1
v_call: TRBV5-8
clone_size: few
j_call: TRBJ2-6
cdr3_aa: CATGTGVLSGANVLTF
cdr3_nt: TGTGCCACAGGGACAGGGGTCCTTTCTGGGGCCAACGTCCTGACTTTC

d_call: .
v_call: TRBV18
clone_size: few
j_call: TRBJ2-5
cdr3_aa: CASSTQGGRQETQYF
cdr3_nt: TGTGCCAGCTCAACACAGGGAGGACGGCAAGAGACCCAGTACTTC

d_call: TRBD2
v_call: TRBV11-2
clone_size: .
j_call: TRBJ2-1
cdr3_aa: CASSLEVTSGKLYNEQFF
cdr3_nt: TGTGCCAGCAGCTTAGAGGTGACTAGCGGGAAGCTCTACAATGAGCAGTTCTTC

d_call: .
v_call: TRBV27
clone_size: few
j_call: TRBJ1-2
cdr3_aa: CASSSDRYGGYTF
cdr3_nt: TGTGCCAGCAGTTCCGACAGATATGGTGGCTACACCTTC

d_call: .
v_call: TRBV15
clone_size: once
j_call: TRBJ1-4
cdr3_aa: CATSRAKREKLFF
cdr3_nt: TGTGCCACCAGCAGAGCAAAGAGGGAAAAACTGTTTTTT

d_call: .
v_call: TRBV28
clone_size: .
j_call: TRBJ2-7
cdr3_aa: CASSATRTSDF
cdr3_nt: TGTGCCAGCAGCGCCACTCGGACCTCGGACTTC

d_call: .
v_call: TRBV20-1
clone_size: few
j_call: TRBJ2-7
cdr3_aa: CSARLPLASSSYEQYF
cdr3_nt: TGCAGTGCTAGACTCCCCCTAGCGTCAAGCTCCTACGAGCAGTACTTC

d_call: .
v_call: TRBV9
clone_size: few
j_call: TRBJ2-5
cdr3_aa: CASSWRGTQETQYF
cdr3_nt: TGTGCCAGCAGCTGGAGGGGAACCCAAGAGACCCAGTACTTC

d_call: .
v_call: TRBV6-2/TRBV6-3
clone_size: .
j_call: TRBJ1-5
cdr3_aa: CASSPGRVINQPQHF
cdr3_nt: TGTGCCAGCAGTCCTGGGAGGGTAATCAATCAGCCCCAGCATTTT

d_call: TRBD1
v_call: TRBV27
clone_size: few
j_call: TRBJ1-4
cdr3_aa: CASSDRGLSEKLFF
cdr3_nt: TGTGCCAGCAGTGACAGGGGTCTTAGCGAAAAACTGTTTTTT

d_call: TRBD1
v_call: TRBV11-3
clone_size: few
j_call: TRBJ2-3
cdr3_aa: CASSQGATDTQYF
cdr3_nt: TGTGCCAGCAGCCAGGGGGCCACAGATACGCAGTATTTT

d_call: TRBD1
v_call: TRBV27
clone_size: .
j_call: TRBJ2-7
cdr3_aa: CAKTRDRGPYEQYF
cdr3_nt: TGTGCCAAAACACGGGACAGGGGTCCCTACGAGCAGTACTTC

d_call: .
v_call: TRBV11-3
clone_size: .
j_call: TRBJ2-3
cdr3_aa: CASSLVAENTQYF
cdr3_nt: TGTGCCAGCAGCTTAGTCGCAGAAAATACGCAGTATTTT

d_call: .
v_call: TRBV12-3/TRBV12-4
clone_size: few
j_call: TRBJ1-4
cdr3_aa: CASSLQGRGYEKLFF
cdr3_nt: TGTGCCAGCAGTTTACAGGGTAGGGGGTATGAAAAACTGTTTTTT

d_call: TRBD1
v_call: TRBV2
clone_size: .
j_call: TRBJ1-5
cdr3_aa: CASSGKTGAGSNQPQHF
cdr3_nt: TGTGCCAGCAGCGGAAAGACAGGGGCGGGTAGCAATCAGCCCCAGCATTTT

d_call: .
v_call: TRBV12-3/TRBV12-4
clone_size: few
j_call: TRBJ2-7
cdr3_aa: CASSLWGLITYEQYF
cdr3_nt: TGTGCCAGCAGTTTATGGGGACTTATTACCTACGAGCAGTACTTC

d_call: .
v_call: TRBV7-3
clone_size: .
j_call: TRBJ1-1
cdr3_aa: CASSLSPHTTEAFF
cdr3_nt: TGTGCCAGCAGCTTAAGCCCCCATACCACTGAAGCTTTCTTT

d_call: .
v_call: TRBV7-9
clone_size: few
j_call: TRBJ2-5
cdr3_aa: CASSLGGPFEQETQYF
cdr3_nt: TGTGCCAGCAGTTTGGGGGGCCCGTTCGAACAAGAGACCCAGTACTTC

d_call: TRBD1
v_call: TRBV11-2
clone_size: once
j_call: TRBJ2-4
cdr3_aa: CASSRETGAKNIQYF
cdr3_nt: TGTGCCAGCAGCCGGGAAACAGGGGCGAAAAACATTCAGTACTTC

d_call: TRBD2
v_call: TRBV4-3
clone_size: .
j_call: TRBJ2-3
cdr3_aa: CASSQGVDLAGVDTQYF
cdr3_nt: TGCGCCAGCAGCCAAGGTGTTGACCTAGCGGGAGTGGATACGCAGTATTTT

d_call: TRBD1
v_call: TRBV7-9
clone_size: many
j_call: TRBJ2-3
cdr3_aa: CASSWTGSTDTQYF
cdr3_nt: TGTGCCAGCAGCTGGACAGGGAGCACAGATACGCAGTATTTT

d_call: .
v_call: TRBV12-3/TRBV12-4
clone_size: many
j_call: TRBJ2-3
cdr3_aa: CASSLGVHSPDTQYF
cdr3_nt: TGTGCCAGCAGCCTGGGGGTCCACTCCCCAGATACGCAGTATTTT

d_call: .
v_call: TRBV6-2/TRBV6-3
clone_size: .
j_call: TRBJ1-5
cdr3_aa: CASSYRFKGGGQPQHF
cdr3_nt: TGTGCCAGCAGTTACCGGTTTAAGGGGGGCGGTCAGCCCCAGCATTTT

d_call: .
v_call: TRBV7-2
clone_size: many
j_call: TRBJ1-1
cdr3_aa: CASTGGREANTEAFF
cdr3_nt: TGTGCCAGCACCGGTGGACGCGAAGCTAACACTGAAGCTTTCTTT

d_call: TRBD2
v_call: TRBV18
clone_size: .
j_call: TRBJ2-3
cdr3_aa: CASSRDAAGRDTQYF
cdr3_nt: TGTGCCAGCTCGCGCGACGCAGCGGGGAGAGATACGCAGTATTTT

d_call: .
v_call: TRBV6-1
clone_size: once
j_call: TRBJ1-1
cdr3_aa: CASGGEDTEAFF
cdr3_nt: TGTGCCTCCGGGGGGGAGGACACTGAAGCTTTCTTT

d_call: .
v_call: TRBV5-1
clone_size: many
j_call: TRBJ2-5
cdr3_aa: CASSLGFGTQETQYF
cdr3_nt: TGCGCCAGCAGCTTGGGCTTCGGGACCCAAGAGACCCAGTACTTC

d_call: .
v_call: TRBV20-1
clone_size: few
j_call: TRBJ2-5
cdr3_aa: CSARSGRTETQYF
cdr3_nt: TGCAGTGCTAGATCCGGCAGGACAGAGACCCAGTACTTC

d_call: TRBD1
v_call: TRBV29-1
clone_size: many
j_call: TRBJ1-3
cdr3_aa: CSVVRAGGSGNTIYF
cdr3_nt: TGCAGCGTTGTTAGGGCAGGGGGATCTGGAAACACCATATATTTT

d_call: TRBD2
v_call: TRBV5-5
clone_size: .
j_call: TRBJ2-3
cdr3_aa: CASSRTSGGRTDTQYF
cdr3_nt: TGTGCCAGCAGCCGGACTAGCGGGGGGAGGACAGATACGCAGTATTTT

d_call: TRBD2
v_call: TRBV10-3
clone_size: many
j_call: TRBJ2-3
cdr3_aa: CATFPALAGAATSTDTQYF
cdr3_nt: TGTGCCACGTTCCCCGCACTAGCGGGAGCGGCTACTAGCACAGATACGCAGTATTTT

d_call: .
v_call: TRBV5-1
clone_size: few
j_call: TRBJ2-5
cdr3_aa: CASSLEETTQYF
cdr3_nt: TGCGCCAGCAGCTTGGAGGAGACGACCCAGTACTTC

d_call: .
v_call: TRBV6-1
clone_size: .
j_call: TRBJ2-5
cdr3_aa: CGSESGLGETQYF
cdr3_nt: TGTGGCAGTGAAAGCGGACTCGGAGAGACCCAGTACTTC

d_call: TRBD1
v_call: TRBV24-1
clone_size: .
j_call: TRBJ1-5
cdr3_aa: CATSDSRQGNQPQHF
cdr3_nt: TGTGCCACCAGTGATTCGCGACAGGGAAATCAGCCCCAGCATTTT

d_call: .
v_call: TRBV29-1
clone_size: many
j_call: TRBJ2-1
cdr3_aa: CSVEKGSGNNEQFF
cdr3_nt: TGCAGCGTCGAAAAGGGGTCGGGAAACAATGAGCAGTTCTTC